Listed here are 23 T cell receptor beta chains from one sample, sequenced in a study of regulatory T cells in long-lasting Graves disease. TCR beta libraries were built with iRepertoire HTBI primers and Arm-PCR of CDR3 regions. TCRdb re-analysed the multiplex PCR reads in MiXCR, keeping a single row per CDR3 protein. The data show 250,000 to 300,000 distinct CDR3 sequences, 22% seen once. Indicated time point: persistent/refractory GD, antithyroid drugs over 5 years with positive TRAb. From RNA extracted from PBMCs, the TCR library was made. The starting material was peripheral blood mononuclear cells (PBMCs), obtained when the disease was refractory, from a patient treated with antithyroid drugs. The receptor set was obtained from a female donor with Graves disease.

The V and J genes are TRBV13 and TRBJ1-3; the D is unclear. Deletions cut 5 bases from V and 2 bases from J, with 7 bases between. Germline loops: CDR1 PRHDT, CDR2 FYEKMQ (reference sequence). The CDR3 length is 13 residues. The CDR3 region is CASSVVPGNTIYF. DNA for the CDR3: TGTGCCAGCAGCGTAGTCCCTGGAAACACCATATATTTT.

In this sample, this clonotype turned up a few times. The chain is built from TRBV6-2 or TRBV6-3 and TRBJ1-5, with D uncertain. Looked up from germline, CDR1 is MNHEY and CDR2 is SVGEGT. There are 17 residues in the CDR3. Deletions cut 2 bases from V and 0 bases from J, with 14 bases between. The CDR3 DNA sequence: TGTGCCAGCAGTTACCTGGCAAGGAGGTATAGCAATCAGCCCCAGCATTTT. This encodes CASSYLARRYSNQPQHF.

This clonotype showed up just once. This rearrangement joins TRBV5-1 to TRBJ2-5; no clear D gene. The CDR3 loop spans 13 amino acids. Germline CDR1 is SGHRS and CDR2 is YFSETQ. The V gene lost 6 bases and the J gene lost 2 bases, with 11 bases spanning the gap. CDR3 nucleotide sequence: TGCGCCAGCAATGGTCTTTCTCAAGAGACCCAGTACTTC. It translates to CASNGLSQETQYF.

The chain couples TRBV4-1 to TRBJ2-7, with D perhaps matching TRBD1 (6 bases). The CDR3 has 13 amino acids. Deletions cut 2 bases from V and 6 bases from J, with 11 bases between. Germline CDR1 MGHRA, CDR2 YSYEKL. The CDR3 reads CASSQPQGREQYF. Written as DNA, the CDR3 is TGCGCCAGCAGCCAACCCCAGGGGCGCGAGCAGTACTTC.

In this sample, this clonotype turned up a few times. CDR3 nucleotides: TGTGCCAGCAGCTTGGGACAGGACCTTACCTACGAGCAGTACTTC. Translation: CASSLGQDLTYEQYF. This rearrangement joins TRBV7-2 to TRBJ2-7; 8 positions match TRBD1. The V gene's germline CDR1 is SGHTA and CDR2 FQGNSA. V gave up 3 bases and J gave up 2 bases; unmatched junction bases: 6. CDR3 length: 15 residues. The variable domain in full, with the rest retrieved from reference TRBV7-2 and TRBJ2-7, is GAGVSQSPSNKVTEKGKDVELRCDPISGHTALYWYRQSLGQGLEFLIYFQGNSAPDKSGLPSDRFSAERTGGSVSTLTIQRTQQEDSAVYLCASSLGQDLTYEQYFGPGTRLTVT.

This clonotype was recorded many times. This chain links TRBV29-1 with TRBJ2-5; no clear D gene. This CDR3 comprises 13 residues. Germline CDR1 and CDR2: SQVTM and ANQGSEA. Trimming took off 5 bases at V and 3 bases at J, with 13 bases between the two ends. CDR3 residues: CSVRPPIKETQYF. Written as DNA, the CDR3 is TGCAGCGTTCGGCCACCGATCAAAGAGACCCAGTACTTC.

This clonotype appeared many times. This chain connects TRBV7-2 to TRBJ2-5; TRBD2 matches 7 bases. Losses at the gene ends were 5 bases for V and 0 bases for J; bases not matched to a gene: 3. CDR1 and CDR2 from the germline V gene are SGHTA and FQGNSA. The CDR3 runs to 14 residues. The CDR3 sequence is CASSPLADQETQYF. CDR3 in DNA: TGTGCCAGCAGCCCCCTAGCGGACCAAGAGACCCAGTACTTC. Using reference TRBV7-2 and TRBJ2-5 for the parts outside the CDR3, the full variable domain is GAGVSQSPSNKVTEKGKDVELRCDPISGHTALYWYRQSLGQGLEFLIYFQGNSAPDKSGLPSDRFSAERTGGSVSTLTIQRTQQEDSAVYLCASSPLADQETQYFGPGTRLLVL.

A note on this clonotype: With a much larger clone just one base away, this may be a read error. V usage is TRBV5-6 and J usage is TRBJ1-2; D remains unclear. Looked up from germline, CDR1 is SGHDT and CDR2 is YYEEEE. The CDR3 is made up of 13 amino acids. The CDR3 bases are TGTGCCAGCAGCTCGCTACCTAACCATGGCTACACCTTC. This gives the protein CASSSLPNHGYTF.

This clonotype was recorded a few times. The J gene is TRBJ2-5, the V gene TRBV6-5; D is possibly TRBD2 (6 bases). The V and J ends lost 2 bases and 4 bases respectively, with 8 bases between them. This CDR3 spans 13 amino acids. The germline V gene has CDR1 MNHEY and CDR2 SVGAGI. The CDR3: CASSYMGGETQYF. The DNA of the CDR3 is TGTGCCAGCAGTTACATGGGAGGAGAGACCCAGTACTTC.

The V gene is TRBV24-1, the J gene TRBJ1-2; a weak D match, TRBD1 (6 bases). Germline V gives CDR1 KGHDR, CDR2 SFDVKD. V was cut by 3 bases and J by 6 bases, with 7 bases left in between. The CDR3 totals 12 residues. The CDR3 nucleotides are TGTGCCACCAGTGATCCAGGGGATGGCTACACCTTC. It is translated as CATSDPGDGYTF.

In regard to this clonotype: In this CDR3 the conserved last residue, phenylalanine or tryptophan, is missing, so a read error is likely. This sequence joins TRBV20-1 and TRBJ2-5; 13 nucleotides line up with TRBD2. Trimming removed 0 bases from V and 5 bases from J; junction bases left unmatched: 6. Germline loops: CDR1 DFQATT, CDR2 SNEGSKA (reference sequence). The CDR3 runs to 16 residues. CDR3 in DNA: TGCAGTGCTAGAGATGGACTAGCGGGAGTGGTGGAGACCCAGTACCTC. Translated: CSARDGLAGVVETQYL.

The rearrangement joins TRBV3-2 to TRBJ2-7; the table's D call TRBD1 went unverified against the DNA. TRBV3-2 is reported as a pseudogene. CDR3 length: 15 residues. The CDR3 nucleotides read TGTGCCAGCAGCCACTCTGGGGGTAGACGTTACGAGCAGTACTTC. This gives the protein CASSHSGGRRYEQYF.

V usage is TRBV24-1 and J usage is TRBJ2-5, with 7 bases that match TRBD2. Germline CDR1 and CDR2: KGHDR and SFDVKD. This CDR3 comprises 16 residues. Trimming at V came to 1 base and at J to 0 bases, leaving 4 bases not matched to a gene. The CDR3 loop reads CATSDFGRGYQETQYF. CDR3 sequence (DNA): TGTGCCACCAGTGATTTTGGGCGGGGGTACCAAGAGACCCAGTACTTC.

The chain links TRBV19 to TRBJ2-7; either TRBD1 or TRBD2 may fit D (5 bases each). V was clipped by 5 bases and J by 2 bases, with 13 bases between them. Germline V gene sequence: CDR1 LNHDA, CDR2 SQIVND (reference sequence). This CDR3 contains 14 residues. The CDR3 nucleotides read TGTGCCAGTAGTCTCCGGGACGGGACCTACGAGCAGTACTTC. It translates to CASSLRDGTYEQYF.

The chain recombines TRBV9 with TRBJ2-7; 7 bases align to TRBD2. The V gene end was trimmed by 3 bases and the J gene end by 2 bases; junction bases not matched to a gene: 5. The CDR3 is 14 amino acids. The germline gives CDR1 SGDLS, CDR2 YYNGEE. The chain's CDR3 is CASSASSGAYEQYF. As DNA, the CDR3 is TGTGCCAGCAGCGCCTCTAGCGGAGCCTACGAGCAGTACTTC.

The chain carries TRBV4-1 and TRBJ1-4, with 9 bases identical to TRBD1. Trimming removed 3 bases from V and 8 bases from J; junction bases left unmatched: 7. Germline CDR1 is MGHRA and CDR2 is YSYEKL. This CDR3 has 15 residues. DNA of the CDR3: TGCGCCAGCAGCCAGAGGGACAGGGAAGAGGAAAAACTGTTTTTT. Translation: CASSQRDREEEKLFF.

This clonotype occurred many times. The CDR3 DNA is TGTGCCAGCAGCGACTTACAGGGGAGTGTGCAGTACTTC. Translated: CASSDLQGSVQYF. The V and J genes are TRBV7-2 and TRBJ2-7; 7 nucleotides align to TRBD1. Germline CDR1 is SGHTA and CDR2 is FQGNSA. This CDR3 is built from 13 residues. Trimming cost V 5 bases and J 9 bases; bases outside gene matches: 10.

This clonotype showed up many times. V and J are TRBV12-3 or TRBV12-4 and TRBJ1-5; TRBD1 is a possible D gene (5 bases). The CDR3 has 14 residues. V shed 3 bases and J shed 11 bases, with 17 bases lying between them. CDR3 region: CASSFGQALGAQHF. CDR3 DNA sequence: TGTGCCAGCAGTTTCGGCCAGGCTCTAGGGGCCCAGCATTTT.

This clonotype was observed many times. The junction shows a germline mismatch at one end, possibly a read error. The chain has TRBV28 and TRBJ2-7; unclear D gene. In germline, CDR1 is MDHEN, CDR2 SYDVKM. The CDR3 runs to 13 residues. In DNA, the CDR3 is TGCGCCAGCAGCCTGACCGGTGGTTACGAGCAGTACTTC. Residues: CASSLTGGYEQYF.

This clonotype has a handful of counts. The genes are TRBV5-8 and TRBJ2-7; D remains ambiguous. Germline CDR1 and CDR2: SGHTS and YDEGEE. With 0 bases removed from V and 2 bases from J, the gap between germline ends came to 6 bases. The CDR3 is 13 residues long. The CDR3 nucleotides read TGTGCCAGCAGCTTGGTATATACCTACGAGCAGTACTTC. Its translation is CASSLVYTYEQYF.

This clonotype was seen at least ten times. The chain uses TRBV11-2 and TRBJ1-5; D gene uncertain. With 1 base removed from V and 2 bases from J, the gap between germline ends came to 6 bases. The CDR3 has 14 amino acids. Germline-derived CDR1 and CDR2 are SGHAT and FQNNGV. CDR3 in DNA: TGTGCCAGCAGCTTAGGGTTCGGCAATCAGCCCCAGCATTTT. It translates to CASSLGFGNQPQHF.

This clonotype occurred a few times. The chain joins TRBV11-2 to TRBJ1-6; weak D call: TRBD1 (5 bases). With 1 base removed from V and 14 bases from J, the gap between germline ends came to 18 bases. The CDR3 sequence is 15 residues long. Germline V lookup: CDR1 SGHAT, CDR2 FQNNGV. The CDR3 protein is CASSLAGGSSGALHF. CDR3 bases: TGTGCCAGCAGCTTAGCGGGGGGGTCCTCCGGGGCCCTCCACTTT.

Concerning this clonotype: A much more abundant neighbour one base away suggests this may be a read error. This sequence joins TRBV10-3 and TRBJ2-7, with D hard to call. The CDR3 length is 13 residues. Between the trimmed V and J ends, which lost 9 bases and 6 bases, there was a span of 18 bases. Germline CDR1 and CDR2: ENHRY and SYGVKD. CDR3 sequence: CAISVQMSSEQYF. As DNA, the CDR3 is TGTGCCATTTCCGTCCAGATGTCGTCCGAGCAGTACTTC.